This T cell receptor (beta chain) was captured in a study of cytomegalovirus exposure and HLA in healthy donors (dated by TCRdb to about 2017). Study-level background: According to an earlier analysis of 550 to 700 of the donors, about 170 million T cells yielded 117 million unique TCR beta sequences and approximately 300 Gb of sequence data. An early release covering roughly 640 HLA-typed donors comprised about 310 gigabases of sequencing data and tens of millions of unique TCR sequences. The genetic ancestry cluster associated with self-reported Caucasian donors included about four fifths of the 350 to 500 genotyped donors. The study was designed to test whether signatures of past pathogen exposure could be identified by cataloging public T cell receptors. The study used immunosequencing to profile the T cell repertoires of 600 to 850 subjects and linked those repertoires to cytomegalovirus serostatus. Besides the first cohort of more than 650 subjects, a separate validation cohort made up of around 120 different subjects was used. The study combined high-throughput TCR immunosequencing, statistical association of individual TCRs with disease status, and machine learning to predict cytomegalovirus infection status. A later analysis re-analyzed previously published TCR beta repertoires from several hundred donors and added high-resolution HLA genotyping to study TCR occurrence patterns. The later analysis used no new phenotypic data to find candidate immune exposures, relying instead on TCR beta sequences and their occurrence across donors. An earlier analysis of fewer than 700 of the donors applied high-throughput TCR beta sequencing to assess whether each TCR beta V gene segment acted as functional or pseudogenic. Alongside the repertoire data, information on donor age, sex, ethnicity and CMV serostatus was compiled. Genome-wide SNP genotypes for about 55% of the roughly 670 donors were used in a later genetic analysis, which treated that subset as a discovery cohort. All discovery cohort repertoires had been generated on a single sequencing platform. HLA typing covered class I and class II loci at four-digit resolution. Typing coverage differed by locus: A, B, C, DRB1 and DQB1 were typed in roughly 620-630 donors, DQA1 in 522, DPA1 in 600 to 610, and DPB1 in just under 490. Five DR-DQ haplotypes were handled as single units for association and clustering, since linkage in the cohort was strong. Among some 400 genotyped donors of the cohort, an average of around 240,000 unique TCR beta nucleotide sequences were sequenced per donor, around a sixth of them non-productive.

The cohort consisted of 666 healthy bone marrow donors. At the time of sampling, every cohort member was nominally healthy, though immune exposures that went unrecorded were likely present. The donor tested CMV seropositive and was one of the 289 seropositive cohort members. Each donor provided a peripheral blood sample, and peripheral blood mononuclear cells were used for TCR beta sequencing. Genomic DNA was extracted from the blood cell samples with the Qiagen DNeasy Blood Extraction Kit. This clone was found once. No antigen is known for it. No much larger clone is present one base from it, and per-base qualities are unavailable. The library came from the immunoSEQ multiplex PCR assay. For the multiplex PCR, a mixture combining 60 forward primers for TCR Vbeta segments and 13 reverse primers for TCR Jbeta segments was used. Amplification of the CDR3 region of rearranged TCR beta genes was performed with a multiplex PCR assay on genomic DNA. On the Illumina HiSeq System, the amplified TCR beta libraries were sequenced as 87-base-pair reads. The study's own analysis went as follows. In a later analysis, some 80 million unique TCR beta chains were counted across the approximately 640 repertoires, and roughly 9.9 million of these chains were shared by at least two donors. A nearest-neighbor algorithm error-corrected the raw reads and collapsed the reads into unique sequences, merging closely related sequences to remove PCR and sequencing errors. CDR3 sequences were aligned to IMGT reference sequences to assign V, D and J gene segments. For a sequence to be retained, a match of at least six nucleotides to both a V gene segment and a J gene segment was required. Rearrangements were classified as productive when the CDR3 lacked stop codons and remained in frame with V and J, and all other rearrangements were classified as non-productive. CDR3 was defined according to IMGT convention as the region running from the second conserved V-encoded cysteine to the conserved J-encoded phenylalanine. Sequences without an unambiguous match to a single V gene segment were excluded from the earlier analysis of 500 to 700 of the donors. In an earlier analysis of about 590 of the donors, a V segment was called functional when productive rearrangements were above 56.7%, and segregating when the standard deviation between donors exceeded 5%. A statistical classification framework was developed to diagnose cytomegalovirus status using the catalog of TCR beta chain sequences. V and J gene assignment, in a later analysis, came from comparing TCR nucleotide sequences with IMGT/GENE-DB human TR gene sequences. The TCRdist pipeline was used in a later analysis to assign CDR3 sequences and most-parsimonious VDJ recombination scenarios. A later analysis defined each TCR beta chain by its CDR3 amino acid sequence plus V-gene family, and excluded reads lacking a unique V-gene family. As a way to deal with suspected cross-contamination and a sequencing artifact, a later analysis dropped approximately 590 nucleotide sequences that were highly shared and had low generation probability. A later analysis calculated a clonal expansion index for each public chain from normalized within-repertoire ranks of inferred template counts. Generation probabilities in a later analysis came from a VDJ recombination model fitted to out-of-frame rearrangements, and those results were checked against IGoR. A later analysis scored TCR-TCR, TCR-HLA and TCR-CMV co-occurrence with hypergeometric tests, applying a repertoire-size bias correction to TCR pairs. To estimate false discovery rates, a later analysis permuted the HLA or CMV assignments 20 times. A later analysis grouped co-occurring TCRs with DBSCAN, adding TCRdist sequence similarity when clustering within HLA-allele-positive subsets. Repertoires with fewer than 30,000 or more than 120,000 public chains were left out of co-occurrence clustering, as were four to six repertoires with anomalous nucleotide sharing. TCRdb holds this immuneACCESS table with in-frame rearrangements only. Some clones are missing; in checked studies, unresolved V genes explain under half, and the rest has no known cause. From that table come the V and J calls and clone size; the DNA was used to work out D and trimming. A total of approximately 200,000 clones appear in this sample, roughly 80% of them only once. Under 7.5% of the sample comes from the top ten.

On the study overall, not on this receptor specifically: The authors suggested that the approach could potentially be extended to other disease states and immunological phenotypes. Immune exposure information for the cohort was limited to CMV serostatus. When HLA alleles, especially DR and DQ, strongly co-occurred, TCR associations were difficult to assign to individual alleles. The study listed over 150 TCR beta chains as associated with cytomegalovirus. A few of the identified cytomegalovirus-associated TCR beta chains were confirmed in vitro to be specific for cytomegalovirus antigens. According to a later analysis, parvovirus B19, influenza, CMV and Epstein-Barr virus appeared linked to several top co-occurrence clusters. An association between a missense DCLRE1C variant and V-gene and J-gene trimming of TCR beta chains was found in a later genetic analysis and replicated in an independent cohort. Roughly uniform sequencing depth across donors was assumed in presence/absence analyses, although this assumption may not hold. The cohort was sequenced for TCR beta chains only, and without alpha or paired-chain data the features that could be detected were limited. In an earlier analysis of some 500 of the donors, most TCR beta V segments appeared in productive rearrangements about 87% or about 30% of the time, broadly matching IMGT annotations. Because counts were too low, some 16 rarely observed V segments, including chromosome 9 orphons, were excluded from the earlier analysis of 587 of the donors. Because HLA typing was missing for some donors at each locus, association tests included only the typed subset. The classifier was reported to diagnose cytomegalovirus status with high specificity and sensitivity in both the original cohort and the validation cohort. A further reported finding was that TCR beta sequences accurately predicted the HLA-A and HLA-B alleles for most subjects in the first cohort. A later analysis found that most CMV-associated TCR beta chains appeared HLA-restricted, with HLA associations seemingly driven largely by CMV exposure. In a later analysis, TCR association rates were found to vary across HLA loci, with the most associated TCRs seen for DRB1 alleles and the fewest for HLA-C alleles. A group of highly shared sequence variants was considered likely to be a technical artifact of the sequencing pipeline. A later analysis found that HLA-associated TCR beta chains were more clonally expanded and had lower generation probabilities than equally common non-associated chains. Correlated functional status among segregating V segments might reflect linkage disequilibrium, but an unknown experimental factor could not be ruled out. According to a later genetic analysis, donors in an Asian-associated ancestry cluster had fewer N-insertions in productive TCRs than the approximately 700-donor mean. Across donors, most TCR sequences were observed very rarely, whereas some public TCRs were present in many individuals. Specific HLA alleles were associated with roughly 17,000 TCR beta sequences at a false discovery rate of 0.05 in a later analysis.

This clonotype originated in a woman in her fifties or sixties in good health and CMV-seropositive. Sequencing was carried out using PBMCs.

The CDR3 corresponds to CASVTGGSVWTEAFF. The sequence in DNA is TGTGCCAGTGTTACAGGGGGCAGTGTTTGGACTGAAGCTTTCTTT. The sequence is built from TRBV19 and TRBJ1-1; TRBD1 matches 9 bases in the middle. CDR1 and CDR2 were assigned from the germline V gene (reference sequence) as LNHDA and SQIVND. The CDR3 sequence holds 15 residues, the cysteine and phenylalanine included. CDR3 DNA is the only sequence kept; it has 45 bases, read in frame from the first base. From V the trimming removes 8 bases and from J it removes 5 bases, while the gene matches leave 12 bases of the junction unaccounted for.